This T cell receptor beta chain was found in a study of blood T cell repertoires in COVID-19. On the study more broadly: PBMCs, B-cell-depleted T cells, or T cells were the source of the cDNA or gDNA that made up the material.

Trimming took off 7 bases at V and 5 bases at J, with 14 bases between the two ends. CDR3 length: 13 amino acids. Repertoires were generated with immunoSEQ multiplex PCR, while TCRdb's copy carries only in-frame clones and drops some. The repertoire holds fewer than 120,000 clones, with 70% to 90% as singletons. The chain combines TRBV12-3 or TRBV12-4 with TRBJ1-1, with D unresolved. The specimen sequenced was peripheral blood. The sequence was obtained from a human donor in a cohort sampled during active COVID-19. The CDR3: CASTTTRVTEAFF. CDR3 nucleotide sequence: TGTGCCAGCACAACCACCCGGGTGACTGAAGCTTTCTTT.